This T cell receptor (beta chain) was sequenced during a study of blood T cells in healthy people across ages. The use of a sample-barcoded 5' primer and a J-beta primer mix characterized a second PCR of about 7 to 12 cycles. Per sample, CDR3-containing paired-end reads numbered at least 2.5 million. TCRdb passed the 5' RACE reads through MiXCR, listing each CDR3 protein once. The sample lists approximately 960,000 distinct CDR3 sequences; about 27% were seen once. This clonotype was detected once. One end of the junction fails to match germline, which may point to a read error. RNA extraction gave at least 5.5 micrograms of total RNA per sample. Separately, the same data were catalogued under a study of T cells of mothers and their children.

This TCR derives from a woman aged 40 to 50 in good health. Input material: blood.

The CDR3 sequence is CSARDRDRGEKRFF. CDR3 bases: TGCAGTGCTAGAGATAGGGACAGAGGTGAAAAACGGTTTTTT. This chain uses TRBV20-1 with TRBJ1-4; TRBD1 agrees at 7 bases. The CDR3 runs 14 residues. Germline CDR1 and CDR2: DFQATT and SNEGSKA (reference sequence).